This is a list of T cell receptor beta chains from one sample in a study of cytomegalovirus exposure and HLA in healthy donors. Clones were read by immunoSEQ multiplex PCR, and TCRdb kept only the in-frame ones, dropping some. Here the sample spans approximately 220,000 clones, 76% being singletons. Sequencing used PBMCs. Receptor source: a man between 18 and 29 years old in good health and CMV-seronegative. The CDR3 runs from the conserved cysteine through the conserved F or W. Each record gives: CDR3 length, V gene, J gene, D gene, clone size, CDR3 DNA, CDR3 protein. A D gene is named only where the DNA matches it firmly. The size of a clone is reported for some rows only, either as once, few or many, or as a class for expanded clones.

>10|TRBV7-9|TRBJ1-1|NA|few
TGTTCCAGCACGTCCCAGACAGAGATGTTT
CSSTSQTEMF
>15|TRBV9|TRBJ2-1|NA|NA
TGTGCCAGCAGCGTAGACGGACATACCTACAATGAGCAGTTCTTC
CASSVDGHTYNEQFF
>13|TRBV6-5|TRBJ2-7|NA|NA
TGTGCCAGCCGAGTAGCAAGGCCCTACGAGCAGTACTTC
CASRVARPYEQYF
>15|TRBV6-5|TRBJ2-1|TRBD1|NA
TGTGCCAGCAGTCTTACAGGGGGCATCTACAATGAGCAGTTCTTC
CASSLTGGIYNEQFF
>14|TRBV18|TRBJ2-7|TRBD1|NA
TGTGCCAGCTCACGGGGACAGGGGGGCTACGAGCAGTACTTC
CASSRGQGGYEQYF
>14|TRBV10-3|TRBJ2-5|NA|NA
TGTGCCATCAGCCCTATGGATAGAGGGAAGACCCAGTACTTC
CAISPMDRGKTQYF
>13|TRBV7-3|TRBJ2-1|NA|NA
TGTGCCAGCAGCTTAAGAGGCAGCAATGAGCAGTTCTTC
CASSLRGSNEQFF
>15|TRBV11-2|TRBJ2-2|TRBD1|once
TGTGCCAGCAGCCTAGTACAGGGGTCCACCGGGGAGCTGTTTTTT
CASSLVQGSTGELFF
>15|TRBV6-5|TRBJ1-6|NA|NA
TGTGCCAGCAGTTACGCGGTCGAGGGCGGTTCACCCCTCCACTTT
CASSYAVEGGSPLHF
>14|TRBV4-1|TRBJ2-5|NA|NA
TGCGCCAGCAGCCTAATAGGGGGTGAAGAGACCCAGTACTTC
CASSLIGGEETQYF
>12|TRBV5-1|TRBJ2-7|NA|NA
TGCGCCAGCAGCTTGGACAGGCTTGAGCAGTACTTC
CASSLDRLEQYF
>15|TRBV19|TRBJ2-4|NA|NA
TGTGCCAGTAGTCTGTGGGGAGCGGCCAAAAACATTCAGTACTTC
CASSLWGAAKNIQYF
>14|TRBV19|TRBJ2-2|TRBD2|NA
TGTGCCAGTAGTTTCGGACTAGTTTCCGGGGAGCTGTTTTTT
CASSFGLVSGELFF
>15|TRBV2|TRBJ1-5|TRBD1|NA
TGTGCCAGCAGTGAGGGACAGGGGGCCACTCAGCCCCAGCATTTT
CASSEGQGATQPQHF
>17|TRBV10-3|TRBJ2-3|TRBD2|NA
TGTGCCATCAGTGAGTCAACGACTAGCGGGAAGGCAGATACGCAGTATTTT
CAISESTTSGKADTQYF
>16|TRBV5-6|TRBJ1-2|TRBD1|NA
TGTGCCAGCAGCCGACCGGACAGGGCTGGAAACTATGGCTACACCTTC
CASSRPDRAGNYGYTF
>14|TRBV2|TRBJ1-2|NA|few
TGTGCCAGCAGCACAGACCAGGGCTACTATGGCTACACCTTC
CASSTDQGYYGYTF
>13|TRBV5-1|TRBJ2-2|NA|NA
TGCGCCAGCAGCTTGCCTAGAGCCGGGGAGCTGTTTTTT
CASSLPRAGELFF
>14|TRBV6-1|TRBJ2-1|NA|NA
TGTGCCAGCAGTGCCCCGTGGGCTACGAATGAGCAGTTCTTC
CASSAPWATNEQFF
>15|TRBV7-3|TRBJ2-7|TRBD1|once
TGTGCCAGCAGCGACCCGGGACAGGGGACCTACGAGCAGTACTTC
CASSDPGQGTYEQYF
>15|TRBV7-2|TRBJ2-5|TRBD1|NA
TGTGCCAGCAGCTTAGTAGACAGGGCTCAAGAGACCCAGTACTTC
CASSLVDRAQETQYF
>19|TRBV5-1|TRBJ2-1|TRBD1|few
TGCGCCAGCAGCTTGGTTCCGGGACAGGGGACGAGCTCCTACAATGAGCAGTTCTTC
CASSLVPGQGTSSYNEQFF
>13|TRBV19|TRBJ1-1|NA|NA
TGTGCCAGTAGTACCTCGTTGAACACTGAAGCTTTCTTT
CASSTSLNTEAFF
>15|TRBV7-9|TRBJ2-1|TRBD2|once
TGTGCCAGCAGCCACGCTAGCGGTCTCGCCGATGAGCAGTTCTTC
CASSHASGLADEQFF
>13|TRBV25-1|TRBJ2-7|NA|NA
TGTGCCAGCAGTGGAGACTCGACCTACGAGCAGTACTTC
CASSGDSTYEQYF
>14|TRBV28|TRBJ2-7|TRBD2|NA
TGTGCCAGCAGTTTTGGACTAGCGCAGCCCGAGCAGTACTTC
CASSFGLAQPEQYF
>11|TRBV20-1|TRBJ2-5|NA|NA
TGCAGTGCTAGAGTCCGGGAGACCCAGTACTTC
CSARVRETQYF
>19|TRBV27|TRBJ2-7|NA|NA
TGTGCCAGCAGTTTAGGGGTGGGCCCAGGGAGGCAGCTGAGCTACGAGCAGTACTTC
CASSLGVGPGRQLSYEQYF
>19|TRBV10-2|TRBJ1-1|TRBD1|NA
TGCGCCAGCAGTGAGTCACAGGGACAGGGGGCGACAATAGACACTGAAGCTTTCTTT
CASSESQGQGATIDTEAFF
>15|TRBV28|TRBJ2-7|TRBD2|once
TGTGCCAGCAGTCCACCGACTAGCGGGGGATTTGAGCAGTACTTC
CASSPPTSGGFEQYF
>15|TRBV6-5|TRBJ2-7|NA|NA
TGTGCCAGCAGTTACGCCCCGGACAGATCCTACGAGCAGTACTTC
CASSYAPDRSYEQYF
>16|TRBV10-2|TRBJ2-7|NA|NA
TGCGCCAGCAGTGAGTCGGAAGCGGGACACTCCTACGAGCAGTACTTC
CASSESEAGHSYEQYF
>15|TRBV14|TRBJ2-5|TRBD1|NA
TGTGCCAGCAGCCAATGGACAGGGGGCGGGGAGACCCAGTACTTC
CASSQWTGGGETQYF
>14|TRBV6-6|TRBJ2-7|NA|NA
TGTGCCAGCAGTTACTCGACGGGGTTGGACGAGCAGTACTTC
CASSYSTGLDEQYF
>14|TRBV7-9|TRBJ1-5|TRBD1|few
TGTGCCAGCAGCCCCGGGTGGGACAGGGGTCCTCAGCATTTT
CASSPGWDRGPQHF
>11|TRBV7-9|TRBJ2-7|NA|NA
TGTTCCAGCACCAACACTAGGGAGCAGTACTTC
CSSTNTREQYF
>13|TRBV6-1|TRBJ2-1|NA|few
TGTGCCAGCATCAGTCGCTCCTACAATGAGCAGTTCTTC
CASISRSYNEQFF
>14|TRBV19|TRBJ2-7|TRBD2|NA
TGTGCCAGTAGTCCCGGGCGGGAGGGTAGTGAGCAGTACTTC
CASSPGREGSEQYF